One and the same sample provided the 25 T cell receptor beta chains below, sequenced in a study of blood T cell repertoires in COVID-19. Method: immunoSEQ multiplex PCR; TCRdb's copy keeps in-frame clones and lacks some. The sample holds about 480,000 clones; approximately 91% are singletons and the top ten take roughly 8%. The source material was peripheral blood. The receptors shown here come from a woman between 45 and 65 years old with COVID-19, enrolled during active disease.

This rearrangement joins TRBV5-1 to TRBJ1-1, with TRBD1 identical over 7 bases. Trimming cost V 3 bases and J 4 bases; bases outside gene matches: 9. CDR3 length: 15 amino acids. Germline V lookup: CDR1 SGHRS, CDR2 YFSETQ. CDR3 amino acids: CASSWEGGAGTEAFF. CDR3 nucleotide sequence: TGCGCCAGCAGCTGGGAAGGGGGCGCAGGCACTGAAGCTTTCTTT.

The chain employs TRBV5-4 and TRBJ2-7, with 9 bases identical to TRBD2. The ends lost 4 bases at V and 3 bases at J; junction bases unmatched: 8. This CDR3 is 15 amino acids long. Germline CDR1 is SGHNT and CDR2 is YYREEE (reference sequence). The CDR3 loop reads CASSPRGGGDYEQYF. The DNA of the CDR3 is TGTGCCAGCAGCCCACGCGGCGGGGGGGACTACGAGCAGTACTTC.

The chain is built from TRBV5-1 and TRBJ2-7; 9 bases agree with TRBD1. There are 15 residues in the CDR3. Germline CDR1 SGHRS, CDR2 YFSETQ. J lost 5 bases, V lost 2 bases, and 8 bases had no gene match. CDR3 residues: CASSLSGTGTNEQYF. The CDR3 DNA reads TGCGCCAGCAGCTTAAGCGGGACAGGGACCAACGAGCAGTACTTC.

The chain joins TRBV7-9 to TRBJ1-2, with TRBD1 identical over 10 bases. Germline CDR1 reads SEHNR; CDR2 reads FQNEAQ (reference sequence). The CDR3 has 16 amino acids. The trim removed 3 bases at V and 6 bases at J, leaving 10 bases unmatched. The DNA of the CDR3 is TGTGCCAGCAGCTTTAGGGGGACAGGGGCCGGGAATGGCTACACCTTC. This codes for CASSFRGTGAGNGYTF.

V gene TRBV20-1 combines with J gene TRBJ2-7; maybe TRBD1 (5 bases). This CDR3 contains 11 residues. Looked up from germline, CDR1 is DFQATT and CDR2 is SNEGSKA (reference sequence). Trimming removed 6 bases at V and 4 bases at J, with 10 bases between. For the CDR3, the DNA is TGCAGTGCACAGGTAAAATACGAGCAGTACTTC. This translates into CSAQVKYEQYF.

The rearrangement uses TRBV7-6 and TRBJ1-1; TRBD1 matches 9 bases. The V gene's germline CDR1 is SGHVS and CDR2 FNYEAQ. There are 16 residues in the CDR3. V dropped 5 bases and J dropped 5; count of bases not matched to a gene: 12. CDR3 nucleotide sequence: TGTGCCAGCAGCCGTCCCGGGACAGGGAAAGGGACTGAAGCTTTCTTT. It is translated as CASSRPGTGKGTEAFF.

The CDR3 protein is CAISVEGANTEAFF. In DNA form, the CDR3 reads TGTGCCATCAGTGTAGAGGGCGCGAACACTGAAGCTTTCTTT. The J gene is TRBJ1-1, the V gene TRBV10-3, with D uncertain. The germline CDR1 and CDR2 sequences are ENHRY and SYGVKD. Between the trimmed V and J ends, which lost 4 bases and 1 base, there was a span of 10 bases. This CDR3 has 14 amino acids.

V and J are TRBV5-4 and TRBJ1-3, with 9 positions matching TRBD1. The germline CDR1 and CDR2 sequences are SGHNT and YYREEE (reference sequence). The CDR3 is made up of 13 amino acids. V shed 0 bases, J shed 8 bases, and the junction held 0 bases outside the gene matches. The CDR3 loop reads CASSLGQGDTIYF. The CDR3 DNA follows: TGTGCCAGCAGCTTGGGACAGGGGGACACCATATATTTT.

For this clone: The sample contains more than one DNA sequence encoding this CDR3. V usage is TRBV12-5 and J usage is TRBJ2-7; TRBD1 matches at 9 bases. Germline CDR1 is LGHNT and CDR2 is FRNRAP. The J segment lost 4 bases and the V segment lost 3 bases, leaving 4 bases of the junction unmatched. This CDR3 region has 14 residues. The CDR3 region has the DNA TGTGCTAGTGGTTTAGGGACAGGGCTATACGAGCAGTACTTC. It yields the protein CASGLGTGLYEQYF.

This chain links TRBV27 with TRBJ2-1; D is possibly TRBD2 (5 bases). The germline V and J ends were trimmed by 6 bases and 1 base, with 10 bases remaining between them. This CDR3 has 14 residues. CDR1 MNHEY and CDR2 SMNVEV come from the germline V gene (reference sequence). This chain's CDR3 is CASSHPGSYNEQFF. Written as DNA, the CDR3 is TGTGCCAGCAGCCACCCGGGGTCCTACAATGAGCAGTTCTTC.

The rearrangement joins TRBV29-1 to TRBJ2-5, with D possibly matching TRBD1 (5 bases). This CDR3 has 12 residues. Germline-derived CDR1 and CDR2 are SQVTM and ANQGSEA. The V gene lost 3 bases and the J gene lost 4 bases, with 9 bases spanning the gap. Here the CDR3 DNA reads TGCAGCGTTGATCAGGGAAGAGAGACCCAGTACTTC. It specifies CSVDQGRETQYF.

This chain uses TRBV30 with TRBJ1-2; 7 nucleotides align to TRBD1. CDR1 and CDR2 from the germline V gene are GTSNPN and SVGIG (reference sequence). The CDR3 consists of 14 residues. V dropped 4 bases and J dropped 4; count of bases not matched to a gene: 9. CDR3 nucleotides: TGTGCCTGGACCGCCGACAGGGAAATCTATGGCTACACCTTC. Protein: CAWTADREIYGYTF.

The genes are TRBV3-1 (or the pseudogene TRBV3-2) and TRBJ1-2; the match to TRBD1 covers 10 bases. J gave up 8 bases and V 4 bases, and 7 bases lay outside the gene matches. Germline-derived CDR1 and CDR2 are LGHDT and YNNKEL (reference sequence). The CDR3 is made up of 14 amino acids. CDR3 region: CASSPTGTGAGYTF. CDR3 sequence (DNA): TGTGCCAGCAGCCCTACCGGGACAGGGGCCGGCTACACCTTC.

The chain links TRBV5-1 to TRBJ1-5; D gene unclear. In germline, CDR1 is SGHRS, CDR2 YFSETQ. The V end was cut by 4 bases, the J end by 5 bases, with 16 bases between. The CDR3 covers 15 residues. The CDR3: CASSPGGWRDQPQHF. In DNA form, the CDR3 reads TGCGCCAGCAGCCCGGGCGGGTGGCGGGATCAGCCCCAGCATTTT.

The chain couples TRBV6-5 to TRBJ1-2; weak D call: TRBD1 (6 bases). Germline-derived CDR1 and CDR2 are MNHEY and SVGAGI. V was clipped by 7 bases and J by 5 bases, with 14 bases between them. This CDR3 spans 13 amino acids. The CDR3 DNA reads as TGTGCCAGCACCCAGGACAGAGGGTATGGCTACACCTTC. Protein sequence: CASTQDRGYGYTF.

This clone showed up just once. This rearrangement joins TRBV12-3 or TRBV12-4 to TRBJ1-1; D may be TRBD1 (5 bases). V dropped 5 bases and J dropped 7 bases, with 11 bases sitting between them. This CDR3 has 12 amino acids. CDR3 nucleotide sequence: TGTGCCAGCAGTCGACAGTCGAGTGAAGCTTTCTTT. It translates to CASSRQSSEAFF.

The chain is built from TRBV7-9 and TRBJ1-2; 9 bases align to TRBD1. The CDR3 spans 15 residues. The trim removed 5 bases at V and 7 bases at J, leaving 11 bases unmatched. Germline-derived CDR1 and CDR2 are SEHNR and FQNEAQ (reference sequence). The CDR3 region is CASSRPTGGFSGYTF. The CDR3 coding sequence is TGTGCCAGCAGCCGACCGACAGGGGGTTTCAGTGGCTACACCTTC. Based on the CDR3 plus reference TRBV7-9 and TRBJ1-2, the full variable domain is DTGVSQNPRHKITKRGQNVTFRCDPISEHNRLYWYRQTLGQGPEFLTYFQNEAQLEKSRLLSDRFSAERPKGSFSTLEIQRTEQGDSAMYLCASSRPTGGFSGYTFGSGTRLTVV.

The chain links TRBV19 to TRBJ1-2; weak D call: TRBD1 (6 bases). The CDR3 consists of 15 residues. CDR1 is LNHDA, CDR2 SQIVND, per germline (reference sequence). The germline V and J ends were trimmed by 1 base and 1 base, with 10 bases remaining between them. The CDR3 region is CASSIVDRFNYGYTF. For the CDR3, the DNA is TGTGCCAGTAGTATAGTGGACAGATTTAACTATGGCTACACCTTC. The full variable domain, completed using reference TRBV19 and TRBJ1-2, is DGGITQSPKYLFRKEGQNVTLSCEQNLNHDAMYWYRQDPGQGLRLIYYSQIVNDFQKGDIAEGYSVSREKKESFPLTVTSAQKNPTAFYLCASSIVDRFNYGYTFGSGTRLTVV.

This clone was counted once. The chain is built from TRBV28 and TRBJ2-3, with 11 bases lining up with TRBD1. V lost 4 bases, J lost 1 base, and 16 bases stayed unmatched. This CDR3 has 20 amino acids. Per germline, CDR1 MDHEN and CDR2 SYDVKM. CDR3 nucleotides: TGTGCCAGCAGTTCTCAGCTAATTACGGGACAGGGGGTTGGCACAGATACGCAGTATTTT. Translated, it gives CASSSQLITGQGVGTDTQYF.

The J gene is TRBJ1-2, the V gene TRBV7-8, with a weak D call TRBD1 (5 bases). The germline V gene encodes CDR1 SGHVS and CDR2 FQNEAQ. The CDR3 loop spans 14 amino acids. V was clipped by 5 bases and J by 4 bases, with 14 bases between them. CDR3 nucleotides: TGTGCCAGCAGCGTAGGAGGGGAGGCCTATGGCTACACCTTC. Its translation: CASSVGGEAYGYTF.

V is TRBV9 and J is TRBJ2-1; TRBD2 agrees at 10 bases. The germline V gene has CDR1 SGDLS and CDR2 YYNGEE. Germline trimming cut 0 bases from V and 15 bases from J; bases unmatched to any gene: 6. The CDR3 extends over 13 amino acids. In DNA, the CDR3 is TGTGCCAGCAGCGTAGTAACTAGCGGGGAGAGGTTCTTC. Amino acids: CASSVVTSGERFF.

This clone was seen once. Different DNA sequences within this sample yield the same CDR3. This chain connects TRBV18 to TRBJ2-3; D gene unclear. V was pared by 3 bases and J by 3 bases, with 7 bases between. The germline gives CDR1 KGHSH, CDR2 LQKENI. The CDR3 contains 13 residues. The CDR3 DNA is TGTGCCAGCTCACCCTCCGGGACAGATACGCAGTATTTT. Translating gives CASSPSGTDTQYF.

V usage is TRBV5-4 and J usage is TRBJ1-5, with TRBD1 matching 9 bases. The CDR3 runs 14 residues. Germline V gives CDR1 SGHNT, CDR2 YYREEE (reference sequence). V trimming: 5 bases; J trimming: 4 bases; junction bases outside the gene matches: 4. CDR3 DNA: TGTGCCAGCAGTCGGGACAGGGTTAATCAGCCCCAGCATTTT. Translating it yields CASSRDRVNQPQHF.

V and J are TRBV4-1 and TRBJ1-2; no clear D. Germline V lookup: CDR1 MGHRA, CDR2 YSYEKL. Trimming pared 4 bases from V and 2 bases from J, leaving 14 bases between. The CDR3 sequence is 15 residues long. In DNA, the CDR3 is TGCGCCAGCAGCCCAACGGGGATATCAAACTATGGCTACACCTTC. It is translated as CASSPTGISNYGYTF.

This clone was seen a few times. The genes are TRBV11-2 and TRBJ2-5, with TRBD2 matching 8 bases. Germline V gives CDR1 SGHAT, CDR2 FQNNGV. The CDR3 extends over 15 amino acids. V lost 2 bases and J lost 5; bases outside the gene matches: 7. The CDR3 loop is CASSLPSTSAETQYF. The DNA of the CDR3 is TGTGCCAGCAGCTTACCCTCGACTAGCGCTGAGACCCAGTACTTC.